This T cell receptor beta chain is from a study of shared clonotypes between healthy human individuals. Study at large: Per donor, CD8 memory used one plate, CD8 naive used two, CD4 memory used three and CD4 naive used three. Study-level points and caveats: Clonotype sharing among donors, it was expected, would be affected by sequencing depth.

Each cell subset's genomic DNA was divided evenly among several immunoSEQ plates. The protocol was immunoSEQ multiplex PCR, while the TCRdb copy is restricted to in-frame clones and leaves out a portion. The data show about 2.1 million clones, under 95% seen once. From germline, CDR1 is ENHRY and CDR2 SYGVKD. The V gene end was trimmed by 4 bases and the J gene end by 6 bases; junction bases not matched to a gene: 4. CDR3 size: 14 residues. CD8 cells regarded as naive lacked CD45RO, were positively chosen for CCR7, and omitted terminally differentiated effector memory CD45RA+ cells. Points on this clone: Its antigen is not identified.

The V gene is TRBV10-3, the J gene TRBJ1-2, with TRBD1 matching 11 bases. The receptor was derived from a man between 18 and 35 years old in good health. Some clones in this sample may be carry-over from other donors' samples. Sequenced: naive CD8+ T cells from PBMCs. The CDR3 loop is CAISVVGQGDGYTF. The CDR3 region has the DNA TGTGCCATCAGTGTGGTGGGACAGGGGGATGGCTACACCTTC.